This T cell receptor beta chain comes out of a study of CD8 T cells in ankylosing spondylitis. Findings and caveats of the study: Earlier authors reported some of these motif variants in reactive arthritis synovial fluid and blood. Among TCR beta sequences, a motif of fewer than 10 highly homologous variants appeared characteristic of ankylosing spondylitis blood. In peripheral blood, disease-linked CD8+ clones occurred at relatively low frequencies. The study looked at matched synovial fluid samples from ankylosing spondylitis patients. Disease-linked clones were reported to be significantly enriched there.

This clonotype was observed a handful of times. What it binds is unknown. Germline CDR1 is SEHNR and CDR2 is FQNEAQ (reference sequence). J was trimmed by 9 bases and V by 4 bases; bases with no gene match: 15. There are 15 residues in the CDR3. For TCR beta, libraries came from quantitative 5'-RACE with molecular barcodes. TCRdb re-called the 5' RACE reads through MiXCR, storing one row per CDR3 protein. The table lists more than 500,000 distinct CDR3 sequences, over 4% of them singletons. The TCR comes from a male donor with ankylosing spondylitis. The J gene is TRBJ2-7, the V gene TRBV7-9; 7 nucleotides agree with TRBD2. Material: blood, either unsorted or a sorted T cell fraction (not recorded which). CDR3 residues: CASSSPGLPMKGQYF. Written as DNA, the CDR3 is TGTGCCAGCAGCTCCCCGGGACTACCCATGAAGGGGCAGTACTTC.